These 20 T cell receptor beta chains were sequenced from one sample in a study of cytomegalovirus exposure and HLA in healthy donors. 13 Jbeta primers and 60 Vbeta primers were used for the PCR. The assay was immunoSEQ multiplex PCR, and TCRdb's table has in-frame clones only and misses some. The sample lists approximately 130,000 clones; under 85% were seen once. Sequenced material: PBMCs. All receptors come from a young man in good health and CMV-seronegative.

The chain is built from TRBV6-1 and TRBJ2-3; possible D gene TRBD1, 5 bases. CDR1 is MNHNS and CDR2 is SASEGT in the germline V gene. The CDR3 has 14 residues. V lost 0 bases and J lost 5, with 9 bases in between. The DNA for the CDR3 is TGTGCCAGCAGTGAAGCGACAGCAGAAGATACGCAGTATTTT. Amino acids: CASSEATAEDTQYF.

This clone occurred a few times. This chain links TRBV4-3 with TRBJ1-1; maybe TRBD1 (6 bases). The CDR3 totals 15 residues. Germline V lookup: CDR1 LGHNA, CDR2 YSLEER. V was trimmed by 0 bases and J by 6 bases, leaving 14 bases between them. The CDR3 DNA is TGCGCCAGCAGCCAAGATCGTACAGGGAGATCTGAAGCTTTCTTT. It is translated as CASSQDRTGRSEAFF.

The rearrangement uses TRBV27 and TRBJ2-3; maybe TRBD2 (6 bases). Germline V CDR1 and CDR2: MNHEY, SMNVEV (reference sequence). CDR3 size: 16 residues. Trimming stripped 1 base from V and 0 bases from J, with 11 bases between. CDR3 residues: CASSLFPGTSTDTQYF. The CDR3, as DNA: TGTGCCAGCAGTTTATTCCCCGGGACTAGCACAGATACGCAGTATTTT.

In its sample, this clone was seen a few times. Other DNA sequences within the sample encode an identical CDR3. This CDR3 reads CASSLVLQETQYF. The CDR3 region has the DNA TGCGCCAGCAGCTTGGTTCTCCAAGAGACCCAGTACTTC. The gene calls are TRBV5-1 and TRBJ2-5; D unresolved. The CDR3 length is 13 residues. V lost 0 bases and J 1 base, leaving 4 bases between the germline ends. Germline CDR1 reads SGHRS; CDR2 reads YFSETQ.

V usage is TRBV9 and J usage is TRBJ2-3; perhaps TRBD1 as D (5 bases). V was cut by 0 bases and J by 2 bases, with 10 bases left in between. This CDR3 region has 15 residues. Germline CDR1 reads SGDLS; CDR2 reads YYNGEE. CDR3 DNA: TGTGCCAGCAGCGTAGTAGGGGCCCCCACAGATACGCAGTATTTT. Translated: CASSVVGAPTDTQYF.

The rearrangement links TRBV4-1 to TRBJ2-7; 9 bases line up with TRBD1. Losses at the gene ends were 3 bases for V and 4 bases for J; bases not matched to a gene: 4. Looked up from germline, CDR1 is MGHRA and CDR2 is YSYEKL. The CDR3 covers 14 residues. The CDR3 DNA sequence: TGCGCCAGCAGCCACCGGGACAGGGCGTACGAGCAGTACTTC. This sequence encodes CASSHRDRAYEQYF.

With respect to this clone: No conserved phenylalanine or tryptophan is present at the end of the CDR3, so a read error is the likely explanation. This chain connects TRBV6-6 to TRBJ1-5, with D perhaps matching TRBD1 (6 bases). The germline V gene encodes CDR1 MNHNY and CDR2 SVGAGI (reference sequence). The V and J ends lost 7 bases and 0 bases respectively, with 13 bases between them. The CDR3 is made up of 15 amino acids. The CDR3 protein is CASKGGGYSNQPQHV. For the CDR3, the DNA is TGTGCCAGCAAGGGGGGAGGGTATAGCAATCAGCCCCAGCATGTT.

This clone turned up a few times. The chain recombines TRBV7-3 with TRBJ2-2, with D tentatively TRBD1 (6 bases). V was shortened by 0 bases and J by 5 bases, with 13 bases between the two germline ends. Germline V gene lookup returns CDR1 SGHTA and CDR2 FQGTGA. CDR3 length: 16 residues. The CDR3 bases are TGTGCCAGCAGCTTAACGGCAGGGGCCCTAACCGGGGAGCTGTTTTTT. Translated: CASSLTAGALTGELFF.

This rearrangement joins TRBV30 to TRBJ2-5; 8 bases line up with TRBD1. The end of the DNA aligns better with TRBJ2-7, so the J call may be wrong. Looked up from germline, CDR1 is GTSNPN and CDR2 is SVGIG (reference sequence). This CDR3 has 13 residues. The DNA of the CDR3 is TGTGCCTGGCAAGGGCAGGGGGCCGGCGAGCAGTACTTC. It encodes CAWQGQGAGEQYF.

Details on this clone: One end of the junction varies from germline; a read error may be responsible. This rearrangement joins TRBV7-9 to TRBJ2-7, with TRBD1 as a possible D gene (6 bases). CDR1 and CDR2 from the germline V gene are SEHNR and FQNEAQ (reference sequence). The CDR3 extends over 12 amino acids. CDR3 coding DNA: TGTTCCAGCAGCCTAGGCGGCCAGGGGTGGTACTTC. This gives the protein CSSSLGGQGWYF. The full variable domain, rest sourced from reference TRBV7-9 and TRBJ2-7, is DTGVSQNPRHKITKRGQNVTFRCDPISEHNRLYWYRQTLGQGPEFLTYFQNEAQLEKSRLLSDRFSAERPKGSFSTLEIQRTEQGDSAMYLCSSSLGGQGWYFGPGTRLTVT.

The V and J genes are TRBV19 and TRBJ2-7; the match to TRBD1 covers 7 bases. This CDR3 has 13 residues. Looked up from germline, CDR1 is LNHDA and CDR2 is SQIVND (reference sequence). After removal of 4 bases from V and 7 bases from J, the junction contained 7 bases not matched to a gene. CDR3 DNA: TGTGCCAGTAGTAACCGACAGGGTCAAGAGCAGTACTTC. The encoded protein is CASSNRQGQEQYF. The full variable domain, in which reference TRBV19 and TRBJ2-7 provide the parts outside the CDR3, is DGGITQSPKYLFRKEGQNVTLSCEQNLNHDAMYWYRQDPGQGLRLIYYSQIVNDFQKGDIAEGYSVSREKKESFPLTVTSAQKNPTAFYLCASSNRQGQEQYFGPGTRLTVT.

The J gene is TRBJ1-5, the V gene TRBV19, with TRBD1 matching 7 bases. From germline, CDR1 is LNHDA and CDR2 SQIVND (reference sequence). The V segment lost 9 bases and the J segment 3 bases; nucleotides outside the gene matches: 11. The CDR3 consists of 15 residues. CDR3 in DNA: TGTGCCAGCCGTAGACAGGGTCGAAACAATCAGCCCCAGCATTTT. It yields the protein CASRRQGRNNQPQHF. Full variable domain (rest looked up from reference TRBV19 and TRBJ1-5): DGGITQSPKYLFRKEGQNVTLSCEQNLNHDAMYWYRQDPGQGLRLIYYSQIVNDFQKGDIAEGYSVSREKKESFPLTVTSAQKNPTAFYLCASRRQGRNNQPQHFGDGTRLSIL.

The CDR3, as DNA: TGTGCCGTAGACCGGACAGGTGACGAGCAGTACTTC. Its protein is CAVDRTGDEQYF. This rearrangement joins TRBV28 to TRBJ2-7; 7 bases are a match to TRBD1. After removal of 11 bases from V and 5 bases from J, the junction contained 9 bases not matched to a gene. This CDR3 comprises 12 residues. The germline gives CDR1 MDHEN, CDR2 SYDVKM.

This clone was observed once. The CDR3, as DNA: TGTGCCATCAGTGGGACAGGGAGTGTGTACACTGAAGCTTTCTTT. It specifies CAISGTGSVYTEAFF. The chain couples TRBV10-3 to TRBJ1-1; TRBD1 agrees at 8 bases. The CDR3 has 15 amino acids. The junction had 7 bases not matched to a gene; V was cut back by 4 bases and J by 3 bases. Germline V gene data show CDR1 as ENHRY and CDR2 as SYGVKD.

The gene calls are TRBV6-5 and TRBJ2-2, with D unresolved. The V gene's germline CDR1 is MNHEY and CDR2 SVGAGI. The CDR3 spans 13 residues. Trimming removed 4 bases from V and 5 bases from J, with 8 bases in between. CDR3 in DNA: TGTGCCAGCAGTTTAGCTATAACCGGGGAGCTGTTTTTT. It yields the protein CASSLAITGELFF.

This chain joins TRBV27 and TRBJ2-7; possible D gene TRBD1, 5 bases. CDR1 MNHEY and CDR2 SMNVEV come from the germline V gene (reference sequence). The V gene lost 1 base and the J gene lost 3 bases, with 7 bases spanning the gap. The length of the CDR3 is 13 residues. The CDR3 DNA sequence: TGTGCCAGCAGTTTATTAGGGGACTACGAGCAGTACTTC. Translation gives CASSLLGDYEQYF.

The V call is TRBV5-4, the J call TRBJ2-5, with D uncertain. The CDR3 is 13 residues long. Trimming removed 2 bases at V and 0 bases at J, with 5 bases between. Germline CDR1 is SGHNT and CDR2 is YYREEE (reference sequence). The CDR3 DNA follows: TGTGCCAGCAGCTTCCCCAACCAAGAGACCCAGTACTTC. Translation gives CASSFPNQETQYF.

In its sample, this clone was seen many times. This chain connects TRBV7-2 to TRBJ2-7; D is perhaps TRBD1 (6 bases). Per the germline V gene, CDR1 is SGHTA and CDR2 is FQGNSA. Trimming removed 5 bases from V and 6 bases from J, with 14 bases in between. This CDR3 has 13 amino acids. The CDR3, as DNA: TGTGCCAGCAGCGAAAACAGGGTTAGCGAGCAGTACTTC. This translates into CASSENRVSEQYF.

The chain uses TRBV7-2 and TRBJ2-1; 8 nucleotides align to TRBD2. The CDR3 is made up of 17 amino acids. CDR1 SGHTA and CDR2 FQGNSA come from the germline V gene. V shed 4 bases and J 9 bases; nucleotides not matched to a gene: 17. CDR3 in DNA: TGTGCCAGCAGCTCCACCACCCCGGGTAGCGGGGTGGGTGAGCAGTTCTTC. This codes for CASSSTTPGSGVGEQFF.

The chain carries TRBV30 and TRBJ2-2; 11 nucleotides align to TRBD2. This CDR3 is built from 17 residues. The V gene's germline CDR1 is GTSNPN and CDR2 SVGIG (reference sequence). Trimming at V came to 0 bases and at J to 7 bases, leaving 10 bases not matched to a gene. The CDR3 region is CAWSVLASGGSGGELFF. The CDR3 DNA sequence: TGTGCCTGGAGTGTACTGGCTAGCGGGGGGAGTGGCGGGGAGCTGTTTTTT.